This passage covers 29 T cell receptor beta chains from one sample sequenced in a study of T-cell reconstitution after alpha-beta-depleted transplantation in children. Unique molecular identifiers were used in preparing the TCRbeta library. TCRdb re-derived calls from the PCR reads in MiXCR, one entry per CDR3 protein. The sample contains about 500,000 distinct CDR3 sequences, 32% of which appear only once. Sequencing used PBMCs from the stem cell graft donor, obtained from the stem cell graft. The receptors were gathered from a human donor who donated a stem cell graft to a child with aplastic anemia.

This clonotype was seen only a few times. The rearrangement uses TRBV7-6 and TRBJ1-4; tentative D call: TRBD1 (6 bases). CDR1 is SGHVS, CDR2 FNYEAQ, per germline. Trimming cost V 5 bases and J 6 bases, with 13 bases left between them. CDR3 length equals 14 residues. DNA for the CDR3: TGTGCCAGCAGCCCACGGGACATTTATGAAAAACTGTTTTTT. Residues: CASSPRDIYEKLFF.

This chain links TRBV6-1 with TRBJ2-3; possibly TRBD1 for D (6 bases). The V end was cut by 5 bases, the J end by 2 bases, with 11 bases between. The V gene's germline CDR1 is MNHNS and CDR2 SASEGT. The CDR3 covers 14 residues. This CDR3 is CASSMTGNTDTQYF. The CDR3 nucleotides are TGTGCCAGCAGTATGACAGGAAACACAGATACGCAGTATTTT.

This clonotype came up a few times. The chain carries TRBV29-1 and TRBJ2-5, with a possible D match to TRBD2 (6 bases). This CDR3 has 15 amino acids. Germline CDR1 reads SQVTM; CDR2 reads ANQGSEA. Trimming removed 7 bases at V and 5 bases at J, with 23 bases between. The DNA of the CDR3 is TGCAGCGCGGTACACGCGGGACCCCTCGGGGAGACCCAGTACTTC. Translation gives CSAVHAGPLGETQYF.

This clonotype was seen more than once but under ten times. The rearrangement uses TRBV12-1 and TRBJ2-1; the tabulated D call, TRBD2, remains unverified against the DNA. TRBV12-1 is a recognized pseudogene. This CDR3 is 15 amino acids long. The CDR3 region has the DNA TGTGCCAGCAGCTTTATCGCGGGATCGTACAATGAGCAGTTCTTC. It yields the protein CASSFIAGSYNEQFF.

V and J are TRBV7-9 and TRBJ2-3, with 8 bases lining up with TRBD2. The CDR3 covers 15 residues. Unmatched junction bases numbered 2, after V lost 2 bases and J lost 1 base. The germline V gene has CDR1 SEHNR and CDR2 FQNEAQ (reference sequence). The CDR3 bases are TGTGCCAGCAGCTTAACAGCGGGAGGCACAGATACGCAGTATTTT. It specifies CASSLTAGGTDTQYF.

The CDR3 is CATRSLAGYPYEQYV. The DNA for the CDR3 is TGTGCCACCAGGTCACTAGCGGGGTACCCCTACGAGCAGTACGTC. The J gene is TRBJ2-7, the V gene TRBV24-1, with 10 bases aligning to TRBD2. V gave up 7 bases and J gave up 2 bases; unmatched junction bases: 7. Germline V lookup: CDR1 KGHDR, CDR2 SFDVKD. The CDR3 has 15 residues.

CDR3: CASSSDDYTQYF. The CDR3 nucleotides read TGTGCCAGCAGCTCTGATGATTATACGCAGTATTTT. The V gene is TRBV5-4, the J gene TRBJ2-3, with D uncertain. V lost 3 bases and J 7 bases, leaving 9 bases between the germline ends. CDR1 SGHNT and CDR2 YYREEE come from the germline V gene (reference sequence). The CDR3 runs to 12 residues.

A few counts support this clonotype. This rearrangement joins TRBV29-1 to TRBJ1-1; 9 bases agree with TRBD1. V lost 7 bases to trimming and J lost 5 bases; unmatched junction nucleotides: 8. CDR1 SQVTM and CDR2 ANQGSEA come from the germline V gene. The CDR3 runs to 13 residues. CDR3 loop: CSALRDRETEAFF. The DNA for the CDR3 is TGCAGCGCCCTGCGGGACAGGGAAACTGAAGCTTTCTTT.

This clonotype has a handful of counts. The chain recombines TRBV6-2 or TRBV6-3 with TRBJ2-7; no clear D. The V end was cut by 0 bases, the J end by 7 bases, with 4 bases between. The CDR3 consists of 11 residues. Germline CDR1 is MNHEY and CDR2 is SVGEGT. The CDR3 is CASSYSGEQYV. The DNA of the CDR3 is TGTGCCAGCAGTTACTCAGGAGAGCAGTACGTC.

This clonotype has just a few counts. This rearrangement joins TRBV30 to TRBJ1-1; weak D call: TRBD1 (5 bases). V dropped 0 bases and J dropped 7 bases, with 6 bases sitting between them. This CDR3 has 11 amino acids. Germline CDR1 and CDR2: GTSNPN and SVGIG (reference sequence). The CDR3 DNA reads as TGTGCCTGGAGTGTACAGGTTGAAGCTTTCTTT. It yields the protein CAWSVQVEAFF. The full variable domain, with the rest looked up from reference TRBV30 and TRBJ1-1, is SQTIHQWPATLVQPVGSPLSLECTVEGTSNPNLYWYRQAAGRGLQLLFYSVGIGQISSEVPQNLSASRPQDRQFILSSKKLLLSDSGFYLCAWSVQVEAFFGQGTRLTVV.

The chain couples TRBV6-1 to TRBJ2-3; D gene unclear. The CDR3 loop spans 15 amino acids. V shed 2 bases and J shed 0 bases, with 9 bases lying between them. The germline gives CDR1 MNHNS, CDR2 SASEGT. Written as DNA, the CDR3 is TGTGCCAGCAGTGAACCCGGGCTTAGCACAGATACGCAGTATTTT. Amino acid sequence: CASSEPGLSTDTQYF.

The CDR3 reads CASSSPEMNTEAFF. The DNA for the CDR3 is TGTGCCAGCTCATCGCCGGAGATGAACACTGAAGCTTTCTTT. The rearrangement links TRBV19 to TRBJ1-1; no firm D call. V was shortened by 9 bases and J by 0 bases, with 14 bases between the two germline ends. This CDR3 has 14 residues. Germline CDR1 LNHDA, CDR2 SQIVND (reference sequence). The full variable domain, its missing parts supplied by reference TRBV19 and TRBJ1-1, is DGGITQSPKYLFRKEGQNVTLSCEQNLNHDAMYWYRQDPGQGLRLIYYSQIVNDFQKGDIAEGYSVSREKKESFPLTVTSAQKNPTAFYLCASSSPEMNTEAFFGQGTRLTVV.

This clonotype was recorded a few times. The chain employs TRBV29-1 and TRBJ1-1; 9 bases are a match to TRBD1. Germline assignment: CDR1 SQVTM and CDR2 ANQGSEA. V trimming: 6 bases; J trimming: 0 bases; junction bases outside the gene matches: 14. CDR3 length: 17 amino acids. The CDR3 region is CSVDRGGPLLMNTEAFF. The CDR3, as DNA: TGCAGCGTCGACAGGGGGGGACCTCTTTTAATGAACACTGAAGCTTTCTTT.

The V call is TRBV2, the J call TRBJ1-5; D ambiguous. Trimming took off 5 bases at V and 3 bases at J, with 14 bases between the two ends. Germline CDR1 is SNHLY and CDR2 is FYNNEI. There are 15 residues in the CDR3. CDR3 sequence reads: CASSRRGLNNQPQHF. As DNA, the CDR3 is TGTGCCAGCAGTCGACGAGGACTTAACAATCAGCCCCAGCATTTT.

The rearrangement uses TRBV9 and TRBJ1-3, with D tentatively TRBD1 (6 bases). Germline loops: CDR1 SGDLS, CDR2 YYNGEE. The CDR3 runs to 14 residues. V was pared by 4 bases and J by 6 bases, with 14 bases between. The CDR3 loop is CASSPNDRKNTIYF. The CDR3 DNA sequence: TGTGCCAGCAGCCCCAACGACAGGAAAAACACCATATATTTT.

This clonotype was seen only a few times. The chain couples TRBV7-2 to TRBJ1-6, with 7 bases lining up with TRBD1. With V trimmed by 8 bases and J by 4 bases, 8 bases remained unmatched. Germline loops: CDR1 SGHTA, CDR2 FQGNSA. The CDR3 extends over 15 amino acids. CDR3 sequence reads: CASGDRASYNSPLHF. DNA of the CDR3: TGTGCCAGCGGCGACAGGGCTTCATATAATTCACCCCTCCACTTT.

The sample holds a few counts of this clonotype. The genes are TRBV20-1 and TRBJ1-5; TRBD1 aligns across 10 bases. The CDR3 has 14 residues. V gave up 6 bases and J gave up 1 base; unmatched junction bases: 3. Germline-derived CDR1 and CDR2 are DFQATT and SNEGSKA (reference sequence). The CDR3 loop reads CSALTGGSNQPQHF. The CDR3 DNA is TGCAGTGCCCTGACAGGGGGCAGCAATCAGCCCCAGCATTTT.

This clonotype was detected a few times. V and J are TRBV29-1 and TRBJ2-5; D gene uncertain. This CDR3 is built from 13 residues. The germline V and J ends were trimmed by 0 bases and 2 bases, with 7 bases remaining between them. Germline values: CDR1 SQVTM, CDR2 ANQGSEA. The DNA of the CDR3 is TGCAGCGTTGAAGAGAGGCTTCAAGAGACCCAGTACTTC. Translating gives CSVEERLQETQYF.

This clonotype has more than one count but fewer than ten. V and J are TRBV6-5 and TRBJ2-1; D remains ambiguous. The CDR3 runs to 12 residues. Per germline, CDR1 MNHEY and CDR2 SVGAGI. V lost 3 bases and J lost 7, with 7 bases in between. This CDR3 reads CASSYRPNEQFF. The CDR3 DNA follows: TGTGCCAGCAGTTATCGTCCAAATGAGCAGTTCTTC.

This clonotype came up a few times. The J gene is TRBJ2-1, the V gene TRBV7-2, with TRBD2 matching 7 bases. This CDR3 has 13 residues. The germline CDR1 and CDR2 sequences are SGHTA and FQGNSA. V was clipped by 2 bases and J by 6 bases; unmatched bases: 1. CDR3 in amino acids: CASSLRGSNEQFF. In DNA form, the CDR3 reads TGTGCCAGCAGCTTACGCGGGAGCAATGAGCAGTTCTTC.

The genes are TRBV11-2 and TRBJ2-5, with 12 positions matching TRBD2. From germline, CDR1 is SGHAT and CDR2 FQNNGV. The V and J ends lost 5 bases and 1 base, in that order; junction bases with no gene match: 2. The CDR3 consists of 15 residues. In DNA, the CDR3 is TGTGCCAGCAGCATGGGACTAGCGGGCCAAGAGACCCAGTACTTC. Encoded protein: CASSMGLAGQETQYF.

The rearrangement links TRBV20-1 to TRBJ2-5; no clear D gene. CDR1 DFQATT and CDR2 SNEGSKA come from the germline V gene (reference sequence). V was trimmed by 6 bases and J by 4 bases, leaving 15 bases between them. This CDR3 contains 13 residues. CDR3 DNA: TGCAGTGCGTCGGACGGTACCCTAGAGACCCAGTACTTC. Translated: CSASDGTLETQYF.

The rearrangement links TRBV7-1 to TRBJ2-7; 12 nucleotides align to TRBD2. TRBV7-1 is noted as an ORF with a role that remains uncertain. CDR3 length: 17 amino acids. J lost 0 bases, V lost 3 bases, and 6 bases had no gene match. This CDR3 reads CASSSGLAGSLSYEQYF. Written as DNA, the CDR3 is TGTGCCAGCAGCTCTGGACTAGCGGGGAGCCTCTCCTACGAGCAGTACTTC.

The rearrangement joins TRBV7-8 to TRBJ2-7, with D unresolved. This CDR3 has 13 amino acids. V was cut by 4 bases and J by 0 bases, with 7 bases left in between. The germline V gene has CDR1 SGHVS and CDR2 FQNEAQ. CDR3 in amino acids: CASSSALSYEQYV. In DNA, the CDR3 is TGTGCCAGCAGCTCGGCCCTCTCCTACGAGCAGTACGTC.

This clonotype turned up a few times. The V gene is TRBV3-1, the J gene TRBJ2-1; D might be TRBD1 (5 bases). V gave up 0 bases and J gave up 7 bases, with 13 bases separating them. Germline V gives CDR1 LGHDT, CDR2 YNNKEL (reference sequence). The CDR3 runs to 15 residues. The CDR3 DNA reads TGTGCCAGCAGCCAAGATTCGGCAGGGTGGAATGAGCAGTTCTTC. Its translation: CASSQDSAGWNEQFF.

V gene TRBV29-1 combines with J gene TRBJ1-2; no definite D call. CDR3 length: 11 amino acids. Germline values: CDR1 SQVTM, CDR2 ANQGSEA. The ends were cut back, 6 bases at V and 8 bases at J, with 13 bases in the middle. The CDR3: CSVGLLMGYTF. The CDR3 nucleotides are TGCAGCGTGGGCCTACTGATGGGCTACACCTTC.

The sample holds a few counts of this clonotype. The CDR3 sequence is CASRLGLAGGEQYF. The DNA of the CDR3 is TGTGCCAGCAGACTAGGACTAGCGGGAGGCGAGCAGTACTTC. This rearrangement joins TRBV6-1 to TRBJ2-7; 14 nucleotides match TRBD2. The V gene's germline CDR1 is MNHNS and CDR2 SASEGT. Trimming took 6 bases from V and 6 from J; bases not matched to a gene: 4. This CDR3 has 14 residues.

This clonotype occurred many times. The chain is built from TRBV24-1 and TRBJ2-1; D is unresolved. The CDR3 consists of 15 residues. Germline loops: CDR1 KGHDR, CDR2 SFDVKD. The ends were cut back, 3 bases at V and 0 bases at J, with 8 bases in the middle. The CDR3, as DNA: TGTGCCACCAGTGATGGGGTGAGCTCCTACAATGAGCAGTTCTTC. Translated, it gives CATSDGVSSYNEQFF.

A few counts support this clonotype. The CDR3 sequence: CASSRISGVGNQPQHF. CDR3 nucleotides: TGTGCCAGCAGCCGTATCAGTGGTGTGGGCAATCAGCCCCAGCATTTT. This sequence joins TRBV5-5 and TRBJ1-5; the D is unclear. Deletions cut 4 bases from V and 2 bases from J, with 16 bases between. Germline assignment: CDR1 SGHKS and CDR2 YYEKEE (reference sequence). This CDR3 has 16 residues.